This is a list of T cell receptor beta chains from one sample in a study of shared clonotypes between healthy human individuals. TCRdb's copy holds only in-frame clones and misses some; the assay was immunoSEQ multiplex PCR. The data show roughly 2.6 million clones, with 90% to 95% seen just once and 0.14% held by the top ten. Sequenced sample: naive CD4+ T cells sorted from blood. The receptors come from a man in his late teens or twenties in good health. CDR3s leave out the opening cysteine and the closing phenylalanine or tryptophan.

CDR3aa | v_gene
ASSLGGLAGDYEQY | TRBV5-4
ASSYTEGNTIY | TRBV6-6
ASSNPPHRSGRFLGDEQY | TRBV28
ASSLAQPSSYNEQF | TRBV5-6
ASSWGGTREDTQY | TRBV5-1
ASSLAIGGYEQY | TRBV6-5
ASSLALGEDEQY | TRBV5-1
ASSSDRAYAGGGNEQF | TRBV5-1
ATRTGMNTEAF | TRBV19
ASSEVGQPQH | TRBV6-1